This T cell receptor beta chain was sequenced for a study of OX40 agonist ivuxolimab in advanced cancers. This clone appeared a few times. The protocol was immunoSEQ multiplex PCR, while the TCRdb copy is restricted to in-frame clones and leaves out a portion. The sample contains 75,000 to 95,000 clones, approximately 92% of which appear only once. The V gene lost 9 bases and the J gene lost 0 bases, with 12 bases spanning the gap. This CDR3 is 14 amino acids long. CDR1 is SNHLY and CDR2 is FYNNEI in the germline V gene. The rearrangement links TRBV2 to TRBJ1-3; D perhaps matches TRBD1 (6 bases). The TCR originated in an adult with an advanced solid tumor such as melanoma, head and neck, liver or kidney cancer. The material was CD4+ or CD8+ T cells sorted from blood, obtained in a trial of the OX40 agonist ivuxolimab. The CDR3 reads CASSTGLSGNTIYF. The CDR3 DNA is TGTGCCAGTTCGACAGGTCTCTCTGGAAACACCATATATTTT. Full variable domain (remainder filled in from reference TRBV2 and TRBJ1-3): EPEVTQTPSHQVTQMGQEVILRCVPISNHLYFYWYRQILGQKVEFLVSFYNNEISEKSEIFDDQFSVERPDGSNFTLKIRSTKLEDSAMYFCASSTGLSGNTIYFGEGSWLTVV.